This passage covers 5 T cell receptor beta chains from one sample sequenced in a study of T-cell reconstitution after alpha-beta-depleted transplantation in children. Preparation of the TCRbeta library involved a method that used unique molecular identifiers. From the PCR reads, TCRdb called clonotypes with MiXCR, one entry per CDR3 protein. The table has more than 120,000 distinct CDR3 sequences, around 8.8% seen once. The sample in question was PBMCs, mostly from graft donor cells, obtained 180 days after TCRalphabeta/CD19-depleted stem cell transplant. Receptors originate from a female patient aged 2 to 10 who had a stem cell transplant for congenital amegakaryocytic thrombocytopenia, so the T cells may come from the graft donor.

In its sample, this clonotype was seen many times. The CDR3: CSARVRTSYHNEQFF. CDR3 DNA sequence: TGCAGTGCTAGAGTACGGACTAGCTACCACAATGAGCAGTTCTTC. The chain couples TRBV20-1 to TRBJ2-1; 8 nucleotides match TRBD2. Losses at the gene ends were 1 base for V and 5 bases for J; bases not matched to a gene: 7. The germline CDR1 and CDR2 sequences are DFQATT and SNEGSKA (reference sequence). The CDR3 length is 15 residues.

The genes are TRBV6-5 and TRBJ1-2; D perhaps matches TRBD1 (6 bases). The CDR3 runs 13 residues. Germline V gives CDR1 MNHEY, CDR2 SVGAGI. Between the trimmed V and J ends, which lost 2 bases and 6 bases, there was a span of 10 bases. The CDR3 DNA reads as TGTGCCAGCAGTTACATATGGGGGCATGGCTACACCTTC. Translated: CASSYIWGHGYTF.

Many counts were recorded for this clonotype. The chain combines TRBV6-1 with TRBJ2-5; 8 nucleotides line up with TRBD1. CDR1 and CDR2 (germline): MNHNS, SASEGT. The CDR3 covers 17 residues. Trimming took 6 bases from V and 4 from J; bases not matched to a gene: 16. CDR3 bases: TGTGCCAGCAGGCCCGACAGGGGTGGATTTAATAGAGAGACCCAGTACTTC. Translating it yields CASRPDRGGFNRETQYF.

In this sample, this clonotype turned up many times. This chain joins TRBV20-1 and TRBJ1-6; TRBD1 might be the D (6 bases). This CDR3 spans 13 amino acids. Germline V gene sequence: CDR1 DFQATT, CDR2 SNEGSKA (reference sequence). V lost 5 bases and J 5 bases, leaving 10 bases between the germline ends. CDR3 nucleotide sequence: TGCAGTGCTTCGGACAGCCATAATTCACCCCTCCACTTT. Protein: CSASDSHNSPLHF.

The genes are TRBV30 and TRBJ2-7; tentatively, D is TRBD2 (6 bases). V was trimmed by 0 bases and J by 2 bases, leaving 14 bases between them. The CDR3 sequence is 15 residues long. The germline V gene has CDR1 GTSNPN and CDR2 SVGIG (reference sequence). The CDR3 sequence: CAWSVGRRAAYEQYF. CDR3 sequence (DNA): TGTGCCTGGAGTGTAGGTCGGAGGGCTGCCTACGAGCAGTACTTC.